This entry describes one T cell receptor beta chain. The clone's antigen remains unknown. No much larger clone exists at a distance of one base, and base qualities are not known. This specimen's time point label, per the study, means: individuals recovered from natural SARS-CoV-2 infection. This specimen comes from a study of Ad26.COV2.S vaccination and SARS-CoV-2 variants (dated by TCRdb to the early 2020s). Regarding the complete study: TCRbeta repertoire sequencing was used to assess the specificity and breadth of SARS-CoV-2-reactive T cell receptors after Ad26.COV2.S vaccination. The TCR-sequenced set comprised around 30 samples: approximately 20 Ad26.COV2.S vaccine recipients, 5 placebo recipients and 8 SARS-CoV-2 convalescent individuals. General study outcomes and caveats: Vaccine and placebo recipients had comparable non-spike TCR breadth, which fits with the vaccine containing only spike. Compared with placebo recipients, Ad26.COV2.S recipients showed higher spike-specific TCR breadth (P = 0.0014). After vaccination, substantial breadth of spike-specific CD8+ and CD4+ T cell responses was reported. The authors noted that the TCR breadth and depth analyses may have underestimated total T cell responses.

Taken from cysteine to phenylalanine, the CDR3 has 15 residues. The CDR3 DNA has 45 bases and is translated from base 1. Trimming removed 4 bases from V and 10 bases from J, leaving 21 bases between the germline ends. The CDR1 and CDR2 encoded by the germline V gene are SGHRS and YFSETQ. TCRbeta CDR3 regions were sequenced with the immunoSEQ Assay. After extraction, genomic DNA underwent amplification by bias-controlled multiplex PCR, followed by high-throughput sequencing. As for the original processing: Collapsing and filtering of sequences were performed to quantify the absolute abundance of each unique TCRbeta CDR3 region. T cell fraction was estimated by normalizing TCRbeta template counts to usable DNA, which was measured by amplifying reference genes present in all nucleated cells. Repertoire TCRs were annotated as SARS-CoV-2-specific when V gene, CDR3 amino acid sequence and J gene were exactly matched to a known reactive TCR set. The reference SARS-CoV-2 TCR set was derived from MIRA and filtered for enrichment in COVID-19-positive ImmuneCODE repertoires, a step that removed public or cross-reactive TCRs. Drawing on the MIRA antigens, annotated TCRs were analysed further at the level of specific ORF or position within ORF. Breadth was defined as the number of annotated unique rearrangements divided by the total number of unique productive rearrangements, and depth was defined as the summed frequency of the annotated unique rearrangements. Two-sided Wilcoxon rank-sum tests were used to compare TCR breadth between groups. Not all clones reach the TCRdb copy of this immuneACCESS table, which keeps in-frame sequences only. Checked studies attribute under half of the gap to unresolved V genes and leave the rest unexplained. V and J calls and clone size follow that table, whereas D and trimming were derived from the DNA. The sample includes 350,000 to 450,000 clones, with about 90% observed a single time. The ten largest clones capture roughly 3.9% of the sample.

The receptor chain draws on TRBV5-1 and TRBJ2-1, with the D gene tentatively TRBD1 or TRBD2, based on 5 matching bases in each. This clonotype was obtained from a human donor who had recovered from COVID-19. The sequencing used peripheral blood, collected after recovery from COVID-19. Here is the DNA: TGCGCCAGCAGCCCCCGGATGGGACCCGCCGGCGAGCAGTTCTTC. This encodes CASSPRMGPAGEQFF.